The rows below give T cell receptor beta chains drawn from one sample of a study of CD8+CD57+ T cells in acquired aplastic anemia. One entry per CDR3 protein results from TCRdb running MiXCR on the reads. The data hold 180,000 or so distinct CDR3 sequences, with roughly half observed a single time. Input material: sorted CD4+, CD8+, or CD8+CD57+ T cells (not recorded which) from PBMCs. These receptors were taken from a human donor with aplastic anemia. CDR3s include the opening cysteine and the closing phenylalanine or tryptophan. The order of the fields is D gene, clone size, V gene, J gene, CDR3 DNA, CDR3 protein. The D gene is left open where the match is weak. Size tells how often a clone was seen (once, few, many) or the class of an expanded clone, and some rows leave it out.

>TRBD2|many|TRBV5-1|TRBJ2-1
TGCGCCAGCAGCTTGGCAACTGCTAGCGGGAGGGCGGGGAATGAGCAGTTCTTC
CASSLATASGRAGNEQFF
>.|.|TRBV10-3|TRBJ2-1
TGTGCCATCAGTTTACACGGCAATGAGCAGTTCTTC
CAISLHGNEQFF
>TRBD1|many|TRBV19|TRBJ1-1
TGTGCCAGTAGTATAGACCGGGACAGGGGTTTTTTGAACACTGAAGCTTTCTTT
CASSIDRDRGFLNTEAFF
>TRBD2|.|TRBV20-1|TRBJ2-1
TGCAGTGCAAATAGCGGGGGGGCGGGTTACAATGAGCAGTTCTTC
CSANSGGAGYNEQFF
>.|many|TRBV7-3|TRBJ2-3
TGTGCCAGCAGCTTAGCCGTTGAGTCCCTGGATACGCAGTATTTT
CASSLAVESLDTQYF
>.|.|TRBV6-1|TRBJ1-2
TGTGCCAGCATGGAGGGGGTTGGCTATGGCTACACCTTC
CASMEGVGYGYTF
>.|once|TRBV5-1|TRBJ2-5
TGCGCCAGCAGCCCAAGGGGGGGCCCAGAGACCCAGTACTTC
CASSPRGGPETQYF
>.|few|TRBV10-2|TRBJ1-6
TGCGCCAGCAGCCAAGCGACGTTCAGGGGTCGGTCACCCCTCCACTTT
CASSQATFRGRSPLHF
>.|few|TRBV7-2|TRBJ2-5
TGTGCCAGCAGCTTATGGAGGGAAGAGACCCAGTACTTC
CASSLWREETQYF
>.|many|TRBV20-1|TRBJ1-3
TGCAGTGCTAGAACACAACTCTCTGGAAACACCATATATTTT
CSARTQLSGNTIYF
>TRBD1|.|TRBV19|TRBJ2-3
TGTGCCAGCAGCTTTGGACAGGTACGAGATACGCAGTATTTT
CASSFGQVRDTQYF
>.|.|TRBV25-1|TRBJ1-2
TGTGCCAGCAGTGTCCCTAGGGGGTTGGATGGCTACACCTTC
CASSVPRGLDGYTF
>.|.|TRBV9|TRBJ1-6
TGTGCCAGCAGCGTAGCTCAGGTGGCAGGGAATTCACCCCTCCACTTT
CASSVAQVAGNSPLHF
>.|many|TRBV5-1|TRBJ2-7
TGCGCCAGCAGCTTCTCGGGTGCCGAGCAGTACTTC
CASSFSGAEQYF
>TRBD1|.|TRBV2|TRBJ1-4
TGTGCCAGCAGGGCTAGACAGGGATTGGGTGAAAAACTGTTTTTT
CASRARQGLGEKLFF
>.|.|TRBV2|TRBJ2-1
TGTGCCTATGGGGATTACAATGAGCAGTTCTTC
CAYGDYNEQFF
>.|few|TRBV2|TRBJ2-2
TGTGCCAGCAAGCTGAACACCGGGGAGCTGTTTTTT
CASKLNTGELFF
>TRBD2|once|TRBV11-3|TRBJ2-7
TGTGCCAGCAGCGGGCCTAGCGGGGGGATCTACGAGCAGTACTTC
CASSGPSGGIYEQYF
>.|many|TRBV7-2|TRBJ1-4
TGTGCCAGCAGCTTAAATCAAAAACTGTTTTTT
CASSLNQKLFF
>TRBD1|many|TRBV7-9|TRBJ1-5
TGTGCCAGCAGCAGCATTACGGGACAGGGGGCAGGGAGCAATCAGCCCCAGCATTTT
CASSSITGQGAGSNQPQHF
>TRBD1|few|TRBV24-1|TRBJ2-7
TGTGCCACCAGTGATCGACAGGGCGGCGAGCAGTACTTC
CATSDRQGGEQYF
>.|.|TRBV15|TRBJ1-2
TGTGCCACCAGCAGAGAGAGGGGTGTCAACTATGGCTACACCTTC
CATSRERGVNYGYTF
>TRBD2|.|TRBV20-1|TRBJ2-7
TGCAGTGCTAGAGTACTCCTGGCGGGGGGAACCTACGAGCAGTACTTC
CSARVLLAGGTYEQYF
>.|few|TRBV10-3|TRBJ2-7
TGTGCCATCAGTACAGCTGCCACCTACGAGCAGTACTTC
CAISTAATYEQYF
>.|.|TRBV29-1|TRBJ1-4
TGCAGCGTTGGAGATGGTGTGGCGGCTAATGAAAAACTGTTTTTT
CSVGDGVAANEKLFF
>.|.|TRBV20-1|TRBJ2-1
TGCAGTGCAGCACAGGCAGGGGCTCAGTTCTTC
CSAAQAGAQFF
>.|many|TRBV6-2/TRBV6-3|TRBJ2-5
TGTGCCGTCCGACGGGTCGTCGGGAAAGGAGAGACCCAGTACTTC
CAVRRVVGKGETQYF
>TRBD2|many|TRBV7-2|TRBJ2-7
TGTGCCAGCAGCTTGAGGACTAGCGGGAGGGACTACGAGCAGTACTTC
CASSLRTSGRDYEQYF
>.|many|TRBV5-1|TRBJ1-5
TGCGCCAGCAGCTTGGGACAGAGCAATCAGCCCCAGCATTTT
CASSLGQSNQPQHF
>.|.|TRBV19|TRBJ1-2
TGTGCCAGTAGTATAGGCGGCTACTATGGCTACACCTTC
CASSIGGYYGYTF
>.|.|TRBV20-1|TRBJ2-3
TGCAGTGCTAGCGTCGAAAACCCGGTGCAGTATTTT
CSASVENPVQYF
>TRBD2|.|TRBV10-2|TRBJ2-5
TGCGCCAGCAGTGAGAGTTCCGCTAGCGGGAGGCTCTGGTACCAAGAGACCCAGTACTTC
CASSESSASGRLWYQETQYF
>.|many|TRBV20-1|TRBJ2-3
TGCAGTGCGGAGGGGAGGACGACAGATACGCAGTATTTT
CSAEGRTTDTQYF
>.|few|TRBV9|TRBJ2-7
TGTGCCAGCAGCGTAGTCGGCAGGGGCTACGAGCAGTACTTC
CASSVVGRGYEQYF
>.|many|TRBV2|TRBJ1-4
TGTGCCAGCAGTGACAGGGGACTTAATGAAAAACTGTTTTTT
CASSDRGLNEKLFF
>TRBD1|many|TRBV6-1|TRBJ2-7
TGTGCCAGCAGTAAGGACAGGGGGCAATATTACGAGCAGTACTTC
CASSKDRGQYYEQYF
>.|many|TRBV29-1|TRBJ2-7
TGCAGCGTTGAAGATGCGGTCTACGAGCAGTACTTC
CSVEDAVYEQYF
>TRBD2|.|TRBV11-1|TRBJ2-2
TGTGCCAGCAGCTTAGCAGATACTAGCGGAAGGAACACCGGGGAGCTGTTTTTT
CASSLADTSGRNTGELFF
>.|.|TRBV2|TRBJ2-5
TGTGCCAGCAGGGACAACTGGTCCGGGGAGACCCAGTACTTC
CASRDNWSGETQYF
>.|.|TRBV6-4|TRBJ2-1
TGTGCCAGCAGTGACGGGGCCTTCAATGAGCAGTTCTTC
CASSDGAFNEQFF
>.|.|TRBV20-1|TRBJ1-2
TGCAGTCCAGGGCCCTGGGGTGGCTACACCTTC
CSPGPWGGYTF
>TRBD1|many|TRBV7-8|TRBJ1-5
TGTGCCAGCAGCTTAGCGAGTGGACAGGGGGCGTATGATCAGCCCCAGCATTTT
CASSLASGQGAYDQPQHF
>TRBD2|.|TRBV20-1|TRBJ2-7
TGCAGTGCTAGAGAAGGACTAGCGGGGGATATCTACGAGCAGTACTTC
CSAREGLAGDIYEQYF
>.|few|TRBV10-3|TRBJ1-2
TGTGCCAGTGGTGAGCAGGAGACCTATGGCTACACCTTC
CASGEQETYGYTF
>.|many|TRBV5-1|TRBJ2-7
TGCGCCAGCAGCCCCCGAGGCCACTACGAGCAGTACTTC
CASSPRGHYEQYF
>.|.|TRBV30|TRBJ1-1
TGTGCCTGGGGGGTTGACAGACACACTGAAGCTTTCTTT
CAWGVDRHTEAFF
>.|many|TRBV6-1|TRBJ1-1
TGTGCCAGCAGGGAAGGGGGTGTGAACACTGAAGCTTTCTTT
CASREGGVNTEAFF
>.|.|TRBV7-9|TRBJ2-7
TGTGCCAGCAGCCACAGGGTCAACGAGCAGTACTTC
CASSHRVNEQYF
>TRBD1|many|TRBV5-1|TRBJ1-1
TGCGCCAGCAGCCCGAGGACAGGATCGACAATTGGCACTGAAGCTTTCTTT
CASSPRTGSTIGTEAFF
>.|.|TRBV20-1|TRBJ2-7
TGCAGTGCTCGTAATGGATACTCCTACGAGCAGTACTTC
CSARNGYSYEQYF